A selection of T cell receptor beta chains follows, all from one sample in a study of graft-versus-host responses after intestinal transplantation. Clones were sequenced by immunoSEQ multiplex PCR, and TCRdb holds only the in-frame ones, with some missing. The table shows 90,000 to 100,000 clones, with 86% occurring only once. Sequencing used PBMCs, obtained 255 days after intestinal transplant. All receptors derive from a human patient who received an intestinal transplant, so some T cells may come from the graft donor. Both conserved end residues are part of each CDR3. The D gene is left open where the match is weak. A row's size may be missing; if present it is once, few, many or a size class.

size,D,J,V,DNA,CDR3
once,.,TRBJ2-7,TRBV5-4,TGTGCCAGCGGCCCAAGGGGTTCCTACGAGCAGTACTTC,CASGPRGSYEQYF
.,.,TRBJ2-2,TRBV19,TGTGCCAGTACTTGGGGGGTTAACACCGGGGAGCTGTTTTTT,CASTWGVNTGELFF
.,TRBD2,TRBJ2-1,TRBV27,TGTGCCAGCAGTCCACGACTAGCGGGGGGCAACAATGAGCAGTTCTTC,CASSPRLAGGNNEQFF
once,.,TRBJ2-1,TRBV5-1,TGCGCCAGCAGCTTAGGGGGCTCCTACAATGAGCAGTTCTTC,CASSLGGSYNEQFF
.,.,TRBJ1-5,TRBV4-3,TGCGCCAGCAGCCAGTGGGGTCCCTATAGCAATCAGCCCCAGCATTTT,CASSQWGPYSNQPQHF
once,TRBD1,TRBJ2-7,TRBV6-1,TGTGCCAGCAGTGAAGCGTGGACAGGGTACGAGCAGTACTTC,CASSEAWTGYEQYF
.,TRBD2,TRBJ2-3,TRBV10-1,TGCGCCAGCAGTGAGTCACGGGGGGCAGATACGCAGTATTTT,CASSESRGADTQYF
.,TRBD1,TRBJ2-7,TRBV29-1,TGCAGCGTTGAAGATTGGCGCGGGACAGGGCCAGACGGCGAGCCCAACTCCTACGAGCAGTACTTC,CSVEDWRGTGPDGEPNSYEQYF
.,.,TRBJ2-7,TRBV6-6,TGTGCCAGCAGTTCAATGGGCCCTTTTTACGAGCAGTACTTC,CASSSMGPFYEQYF
.,TRBD2,TRBJ2-5,TRBV4-1,TGCGCCAGCAGCCAAGGGTCGCGGGGGGGCCCAGAGACCCAGTACTTC,CASSQGSRGGPETQYF
.,.,TRBJ2-3,TRBV6-4,TGTGCCAGCAGTCGGGACAGCACAGATACGCAGTATTTT,CASSRDSTDTQYF
.,.,TRBJ2-3,TRBV19,TGTGCTAGTCGAAGGGACACGAGCACAGATACGCAGTATTTT,CASRRDTSTDTQYF
.,.,TRBJ2-2,TRBV11-1,TGTGCCAGCAGCTTAGCCCAGGAGGGCCCGAACACCGGGGAGCTGTTTTTT,CASSLAQEGPNTGELFF
.,.,TRBJ2-4,TRBV2,TGTGCCAGCAACCTGGAGGTGGGCAAAAACATTCAGTACTTC,CASNLEVGKNIQYF